This TCR beta chain was retrieved from a study of CD8+ T cells in alopecia areata. The CDR3 consists of 14 residues. Trimming removed 1 base at V and 2 bases at J, with 9 bases between. The germline V gene encodes CDR1 LGHNA and CDR2 YSLEER. Extraction of RNA preceded its reverse transcription into cDNA, which served as the sequencing template. Sequencing used immunoSEQ multiplex PCR; TCRdb keeps in-frame clones, though not all of them. The sample includes under 70,000 clones, 55% to 75% of them seen just once. Obtained from alopecia areata patients were lesional scalp punch biopsies along with peripheral blood.

The sequenced sample was CD8+ T cells sorted from blood, obtained at week 0. The chain has TRBV4-3 and TRBJ2-7; TRBD2 might be the D (5 bases). The sequence was collected from a human donor with alopecia areata. The CDR3 loop is CASSQVGDTYEQYF. The CDR3 region has the DNA TGCGCCAGCAGCCAAGTGGGAGACACCTACGAGCAGTACTTC.